This T cell receptor (beta chain) was sequenced for a study of blood T cell repertoires in COVID-19. Study in general: Donors in the United States, Italy and Spain gave samples during acute or convalescent COVID-19. From T cells, B-cell-depleted T cells, or PBMCs came the material, which was cDNA or gDNA.

In the original processing: Reference gene primer amplification in the assay estimated nucleated cell counts. Assay: immunoSEQ multiplex PCR; the TCRdb copy retains only in-frame clones and omits some. That table supplies the V and J calls and clone size; D and trimming were determined from the DNA. Of about 260,000 clones listed, about 90% are singletons. The CDR3 is 14 amino acids. V lost 0 bases to trimming and J lost 6 bases, with 11 bases between them. The germline V gene encodes CDR1 SGDLS and CDR2 YYNGEE. The origin of this receptor is a young adult with COVID-19, enrolled during active disease. The V and J genes are TRBV9 and TRBJ2-3; a weak D match, TRBD2 (6 bases). The sequencing input was peripheral blood. The CDR3 sequence is CASSVGDSADTQYF. The DNA of the CDR3 is TGTGCCAGCAGCGTAGGGGACTCCGCGGATACGCAGTATTTT.